These 32 T cell receptor beta chains share one sample of origin, sequenced in a study of sequential checkpoint blockade in melanoma. Described treatment: randomized to nivolumab then ipilimumab (arm A) or the reverse (arm B). Generated by immunoSEQ multiplex PCR, the TCRdb table keeps only in-frame clones and is missing some. This table holds tens of thousands of clones, about two thirds found once. This sample comprised CD8+ T cells sorted from blood (inferred from file names), obtained from a patient given nivolumab and ipilimumab in sequence. Every receptor here comes from a human donor with melanoma.

The rearrangement uses TRBV5-8 and TRBJ1-2; 7 nucleotides match TRBD1. The CDR3 extends over 13 amino acids. Germline CDR1 SGHTS, CDR2 YDEGEE. V shed 2 bases and J 4 bases; nucleotides not matched to a gene: 2. The CDR3 bases are TGTGCCAGCAGCTTTGGACAGGTCTATGGCTACACCTTC. Its translation is CASSFGQVYGYTF.

Relative to its sample, this clone is medium-sized. The rearrangement links TRBV19 to TRBJ1-4; no firm D call. Germline V gives CDR1 LNHDA, CDR2 SQIVND (reference sequence). V was cut by 5 bases and J by 0 bases, with 7 bases left in between. CDR3 length equals 14 residues. In DNA, the CDR3 is TGTGCCAGTAGTCGTCGAGCAACTAATGAAAAACTGTTTTTT. It specifies CASSRRATNEKLFF.

This rearrangement joins TRBV28 to TRBJ2-7; 14 bases line up with TRBD2. Germline values: CDR1 MDHEN, CDR2 SYDVKM. This CDR3 is 18 amino acids long. After removal of 4 bases from V and 0 bases from J, the junction contained 8 bases not matched to a gene. CDR3 region: CASSSGLAGAVSSYEQYV. The CDR3 bases are TGTGCCAGCAGTTCGGGACTAGCGGGGGCCGTAAGCTCCTACGAGCAGTACGTC.

The V gene is TRBV5-5, the J gene TRBJ2-2, with a possible D match to TRBD1 (5 bases). The CDR3 has 14 amino acids. Germline CDR1 is SGHKS and CDR2 is YYEKEE (reference sequence). Trimming removed 4 bases at V and 1 base at J, with 8 bases between. The CDR3 bases are TGTGCCAGCAGCCACACAGGGAACACCGGGGAGCTGTTTTTT. Translation gives CASSHTGNTGELFF.

As regards this clone: Mismatch with germline at one junction end may stem from a read error. The rearrangement links TRBV5-5 to TRBJ1-5, with D possibly TRBD1 on 6 matching bases. Per the germline V gene, CDR1 is SGHKS and CDR2 is YYEKEE (reference sequence). The CDR3 is 13 residues long. The CDR3 here is CASSPDSTQPQHF. The CDR3 coding sequence is TGTGCCAGCAGCCCGGACAGCACTCAGCCCCAGCATTTT.

This chain joins TRBV9 and TRBJ2-5; 16 bases map to TRBD2. This CDR3 contains 17 residues. Germline V gene sequence: CDR1 SGDLS, CDR2 YYNGEE. Trimming took 2 bases from V and 4 from J; bases not matched to a gene: 5. The CDR3 DNA is TGTGCCAGCAGCGTGGGACTAGCGGGGGGGAAGAGAGAGACCCAGTACTTC. Its translation is CASSVGLAGGKRETQYF.

V and J are TRBV4-2 and TRBJ2-5; TRBD1 aligns across 11 bases. This CDR3 is 15 amino acids long. Trimming cost V 4 bases and J 1 base; bases outside gene matches: 2. Germline assignment: CDR1 LGHNA and CDR2 YNFKEQ. CDR3 region: CASSPGQGGQETQYF. The CDR3 DNA reads TGTGCCAGCAGCCCGGGACAGGGGGGCCAAGAGACCCAGTACTTC.

This clone was seen a few times. The rearrangement joins TRBV2 to TRBJ2-1, with TRBD1 as a possible D gene (5 bases). The V gene lost 7 bases and the J gene lost 1 base, with 11 bases spanning the gap. This CDR3 region has 14 residues. From germline, CDR1 is SNHLY and CDR2 FYNNEI. In nucleotides, the CDR3 is TGTGCCAGCACCCAGGGTCTGTCCTACAATGAGCAGTTCTTC. Protein product: CASTQGLSYNEQFF.

This rearrangement joins TRBV6-6 to TRBJ2-1; TRBD2 agrees at 7 bases. V trimming: 7 bases; J trimming: 1 base; junction bases outside the gene matches: 10. Germline assignment: CDR1 MNHNY and CDR2 SVGAGI (reference sequence). This CDR3 has 16 amino acids. CDR3 coding DNA: TGTGCCAGCAACACGGAGGCGGGGGAATCCTACAATGAGCAGTTCTTC. It codes for CASNTEAGESYNEQFF.

The chain has TRBV6-5 and TRBJ2-1, with D hard to call. V lost 0 bases, J lost 7 bases, and 16 bases lay in between. CDR1 and CDR2 (germline): MNHEY, SVGAGI. There are 16 residues in the CDR3. The DNA for the CDR3 is TGTGCCAGCAGTTACTCATCCCCCCCGAGCCGAAATGAGCAGTTCTTC. Its protein is CASSYSSPPSRNEQFF.

This clone was seen a handful of times. The chain uses TRBV5-4 and TRBJ2-2; tentatively, D is TRBD1 (6 bases). Trimming took off 5 bases at V and 4 bases at J, with 21 bases between the two ends. The germline CDR1 and CDR2 sequences are SGHNT and YYREEE (reference sequence). CDR3 size: 17 residues. CDR3 sequence: CASSPPHRDFSTGELFF. The CDR3 coding sequence is TGTGCCAGCAGTCCCCCGCACAGGGATTTTTCCACCGGGGAGCTGTTTTTT.

The chain recombines TRBV27 with TRBJ2-2; weak D call: TRBD2 (7 bases). The CDR3 sequence is 16 residues long. Germline V gene sequence: CDR1 MNHEY, CDR2 SMNVEV (reference sequence). The V end lost 1 base, the J end lost 4 bases, and 13 bases lay between the germline ends. The CDR3 bases are TGTGCCAGCAGTTTATGGGGGGGGCACGGCACCGGGGAGCTGTTTTTT. The encoded protein is CASSLWGGHGTGELFF.

The chain joins TRBV5-1 to TRBJ2-3; possibly TRBD2 for D (6 bases). The CDR3 length is 15 residues. The ends were cut back, 5 bases at V and 2 bases at J, with 15 bases in the middle. Germline CDR1 and CDR2: SGHRS and YFSETQ. The chain's CDR3 is CASSLGGASTDTQYF. CDR3 sequence (DNA): TGCGCCAGCAGTCTTGGCGGGGCGTCCACAGATACGCAGTATTTT.

The V call is TRBV14, the J call TRBJ2-2; tentative D call: TRBD2 (5 bases). Germline assignment: CDR1 SGHDN and CDR2 FVKESK. The length of the CDR3 is 15 residues. V lost 0 bases, J lost 7 bases, and 12 bases lay in between. The chain's CDR3 is CASSQEVGVFGELFF. The DNA of the CDR3 is TGTGCCAGCAGCCAAGAGGTCGGGGTTTTCGGGGAGCTGTTTTTT.

This sequence joins TRBV5-4 and TRBJ2-3; D gene uncertain. There are 15 residues in the CDR3. Germline-derived CDR1 and CDR2 are SGHNT and YYREEE (reference sequence). Trimming took 4 bases from V and 2 from J, leaving 14 bases between them. CDR3 in amino acids: CASSQRKSDTDTQYF. As DNA, the CDR3 is TGTGCCAGCAGCCAGAGAAAGAGCGACACAGATACGCAGTATTTT.

The chain carries TRBV7-9 and TRBJ1-1; D might be TRBD1 (5 bases). The CDR3 has 12 residues. Germline V lookup: CDR1 SEHNR, CDR2 FQNEAQ (reference sequence). V was trimmed by 4 bases and J by 6 bases, leaving 9 bases between them. CDR3 sequence reads: CASSWSGAEAFF. The CDR3 DNA is TGTGCCAGCAGCTGGTCGGGGGCTGAAGCTTTCTTT.

This clone has only a few counts. The chain uses TRBV10-3 and TRBJ2-7, with D maybe TRBD1 (6 bases). Germline CDR1 and CDR2: ENHRY and SYGVKD. The ends were cut back, 10 bases at V and 7 bases at J, with 14 bases in the middle. The CDR3 is made up of 11 amino acids. The CDR3: CATGTPVEQYF. For the CDR3, the DNA is TGTGCCACAGGGACACCGGTAGAGCAGTACTTC.

This chain uses TRBV5-5 with TRBJ1-1; 9 nucleotides agree with TRBD1. Germline V lookup: CDR1 SGHKS, CDR2 YYEKEE (reference sequence). Trimming took 4 bases from V and 7 from J; bases not matched to a gene: 5. The CDR3 contains 13 residues. The chain's CDR3 is CASSATGGGEAFF. The DNA for the CDR3 is TGTGCCAGCAGCGCGACAGGGGGAGGTGAAGCTTTCTTT.

The sample holds one count of this clone. The rearrangement uses TRBV5-6 and TRBJ2-6; D possibly corresponds to TRBD1 (5 bases). The CDR3 sequence is 15 residues long. Trimming cost V 4 bases and J 3 bases, with 11 bases left between them. Germline V gene lookup returns CDR1 SGHDT and CDR2 YYEEEE. The CDR3: CASSRGTGGANVLTF. The DNA for the CDR3 is TGTGCCAGCAGCCGAGGAACAGGTGGGGCCAACGTCCTGACTTTC.

To note about this clone: At one boundary the junction diverges from the germline segment, which might be a read error. The chain joins TRBV7-2 to TRBJ2-3, with D perhaps matching TRBD2 (6 bases). The germline V gene encodes CDR1 SGHTA and CDR2 FQGNSA. CDR3 length equals 14 residues. CDR3 in amino acids: CASSRAGEADTQYF. DNA for the CDR3: TGCGCCAGCAGCCGGGCTGGGGAGGCAGATACGCAGTATTTT.

This rearrangement joins TRBV27 to TRBJ2-2, with TRBD2 matching over 9 bases. The germline V gene has CDR1 MNHEY and CDR2 SMNVEV (reference sequence). V was clipped by 2 bases and J by 7 bases; unmatched bases: 5. The CDR3 extends over 15 amino acids. The CDR3 loop is CASSLNGLAIGELFF. The CDR3 DNA sequence: TGTGCCAGCAGTTTAAACGGACTAGCGATCGGGGAGCTGTTTTTT.

The chain is built from TRBV19 and TRBJ1-2; D is possibly TRBD1 (5 bases). The CDR3 extends over 13 amino acids. Germline CDR1 LNHDA, CDR2 SQIVND (reference sequence). V shed 10 bases and J shed 1 base, with 13 bases lying between them. The CDR3 DNA reads TGTGCCACCAAGAACAGGCTTAACTATGGCTACACCTTC. Amino acids: CATKNRLNYGYTF.

In nucleotides, the CDR3 is TGCGCCAGCAGCGCAGCAGGACAGGGCCTCTATAATTCACCCCTCCACTTT. It encodes CASSAAGQGLYNSPLHF. V usage is TRBV5-1 and J usage is TRBJ1-6; 8 positions match TRBD1. The CDR3 is made up of 17 amino acids. Germline V gives CDR1 SGHRS, CDR2 YFSETQ. Germline trimming cut 4 bases from V and 3 bases from J; bases unmatched to any gene: 9.

The gene calls are TRBV14 and TRBJ1-2; no clear D gene. Trimming cost V 3 bases and J 8 bases, with 16 bases left between them. This CDR3 spans 14 amino acids. Germline V gives CDR1 SGHDN, CDR2 FVKESK. CDR3 amino acids: CASSQGRATEGYTF. CDR3 nucleotide sequence: TGTGCCAGCAGCCAGGGGAGGGCCACCGAGGGCTACACCTTC.

The gene calls are TRBV27 and TRBJ2-1; D may be TRBD1 (6 bases). CDR3 length: 14 residues. V lost 6 bases and J 6 bases, leaving 15 bases between the germline ends. CDR1 and CDR2 from the germline V gene are MNHEY and SMNVEV (reference sequence). The CDR3 bases are TGTGCCAGCAGCCGGGGACAAAGTCCCAATGAGCAGTTCTTC. This sequence encodes CASSRGQSPNEQFF.

This clone was detected only a few times. The chain uses TRBV7-8 and TRBJ2-5; the D gene is possibly TRBD1 (6 bases). V was shortened by 5 bases and J by 5 bases, with 21 bases between the two germline ends. Germline V gene lookup returns CDR1 SGHVS and CDR2 FQNEAQ. This CDR3 is 16 amino acids long. CDR3 DNA sequence: TGTGCCAGCAGCCACGCCGTTTACAGGGCTGCGGAGACCCAGTACTTC. Protein product: CASSHAVYRAAETQYF. Filled out from reference TRBV7-8 and TRBJ2-5, the complete variable domain reads GAGVSQSPRYKVAKRGQDVALRCDPISGHVSLFWYQQALGQGPEFLTYFQNEAQLDKSGLPSDRFFAERPEGSVSTLKIQRTQQEDSAVYLCASSHAVYRAAETQYFGPGTRLLVL.

This chain uses TRBV18 with TRBJ2-1, with 7 bases aligning to TRBD1. This CDR3 region has 14 residues. After removal of 6 bases from V and 5 bases from J, the junction contained 7 bases not matched to a gene. Germline CDR1 is KGHSH and CDR2 is LQKENI. CDR3 sequence: CASSFRGPNNEQFF. The CDR3 DNA reads as TGTGCCAGCTCCTTTAGGGGGCCTAACAATGAGCAGTTCTTC.

This sequence joins TRBV11-2 and TRBJ2-3, with TRBD2 matching over 12 bases. CDR1 is SGHAT, CDR2 FQNNGV, per germline. CDR3 length: 15 amino acids. Unmatched junction bases numbered 3, after V lost 5 bases and J lost 3 bases. For the CDR3, the DNA is TGTGCCAGCAGCCATGGACTAGCGGGGACAGATACGCAGTATTTT. Translating it yields CASSHGLAGTDTQYF.

The V gene is TRBV9, the J gene TRBJ2-3; 16 bases match TRBD2. V lost 2 bases, J lost 7 bases, and 7 bases stayed unmatched. CDR1 and CDR2 from the germline V gene are SGDLS and YYNGEE. The CDR3 totals 17 residues. CDR3 in amino acids: CASSVGTSGGAVYTQYF. The CDR3 bases are TGTGCCAGCAGCGTGGGGACTAGCGGGGGGGCCGTGTATACGCAGTATTTT.

CDR3 coding DNA: TGCGCCAGCAGACTTGACGGGGGTGGCTCTACCTACGAGCAGTACTTC. Translation: CASRLDGGGSTYEQYF. The chain couples TRBV5-1 to TRBJ2-5; TRBD2 is a possible D gene (6 bases). The J call may be faulty, since TRBJ2-7 better matches the DNA end. The CDR3 is made up of 16 amino acids. Germline lookup yields CDR1 SGHRS and CDR2 YFSETQ.

V and J are TRBV28 and TRBJ1-6, with D unclear. This CDR3 comprises 17 residues. Trimming took off 4 bases at V and 0 bases at J, with 13 bases between the two ends. Germline-derived CDR1 and CDR2 are MDHEN and SYDVKM. The CDR3 DNA follows: TGTGCCAGCAGTTCCCCCGGGTCTCACTCCTATAATTCACCCCTCCACTTT. Its protein product is CASSSPGSHSYNSPLHF.

This clone was counted only a few times. The chain links TRBV9 to TRBJ2-5, with TRBD2 matching 10 bases. CDR3 length: 15 amino acids. Unmatched junction bases numbered 9, after V lost 4 bases and J lost 6 bases. Germline loops: CDR1 SGDLS, CDR2 YYNGEE. This CDR3 reads CASSSSGGAGKTQYF. The CDR3 DNA sequence: TGTGCCAGCAGCTCCAGCGGGGGGGCCGGTAAGACCCAGTACTTC.